This paragraph covers one T cell receptor beta chain sequence. The data originate from a study of CD8 T cells in Susac syndrome. After extraction with the RNeasy kit, 0.5 to 1 ug of the RNA was reverse transcribed using random hexamers. A multiplex approach, immunoSEQ multiplex PCR, amplified TCR beta CDR3 across 54 Vbeta and 13 Jbeta. Via MiXCR, TCRdb re-called the immunoSEQ multiplex PCR reads, giving one row per CDR3 protein. The sample yields 90,000 to 150,000 distinct CDR3 sequences, 85% to 95% seen once. Healthy donors constituted the controls, which were matched for age and sex. It was negative isolation that provided the CD8+ and CD4+ T cells, whereas TEMRA cells were enriched by FACS. The CDR3 contains 14 residues. V was clipped by 4 bases and J by 10 bases, with 15 bases between them. In germline, CDR1 is SGHRS, CDR2 YFSETQ.

This chain connects TRBV5-1 to TRBJ1-6; D is perhaps TRBD1 (5 bases). This receptor was identified in a human donor in good health. The sample comprised CD4+ T cells from PBMCs. CDR3 loop: CASSPGHGMSPLHF. For the CDR3, the DNA is TGCGCCAGCAGCCCCGGACATGGGATGTCACCCCTCCACTTT.